This T cell receptor (beta chain) came from a study of cytomegalovirus exposure and HLA in healthy donors. Regarding the study as a whole: A missense DCLRE1C variant was associated with V- and J-gene trimming of TCR beta chains in a later analysis, and an independent cohort replicated the association. Investigators reported 150 to 200 TCR beta chains as tied to cytomegalovirus.

As regards this clone: Its antigen is still unknown.

Primers: 60 Vbeta forward and 13 Jbeta reverse. Profiled with immunoSEQ multiplex PCR; TCRdb holds only in-frame clones, not every one. This table holds 100,000 to 150,000 clones. The V gene end was trimmed by 8 bases and the J gene end by 10 bases; junction bases not matched to a gene: 14. CDR3 length equals 15 residues. Germline V gene data show CDR1 as LNHDA and CDR2 as SQIVND (reference sequence). The donors comprised healthy bone marrow donors. Specimen: PBMCs. The receptor was isolated from a man between 18 and 29 years old in good health and CMV-seronegative. The V gene is TRBV19, the J gene TRBJ1-6; 7 positions match TRBD1. The CDR3 reads CASAVDRATESPLHF. CDR3 DNA: TGTGCCAGTGCCGTAGACAGGGCGACGGAATCACCCCTCCACTTT.